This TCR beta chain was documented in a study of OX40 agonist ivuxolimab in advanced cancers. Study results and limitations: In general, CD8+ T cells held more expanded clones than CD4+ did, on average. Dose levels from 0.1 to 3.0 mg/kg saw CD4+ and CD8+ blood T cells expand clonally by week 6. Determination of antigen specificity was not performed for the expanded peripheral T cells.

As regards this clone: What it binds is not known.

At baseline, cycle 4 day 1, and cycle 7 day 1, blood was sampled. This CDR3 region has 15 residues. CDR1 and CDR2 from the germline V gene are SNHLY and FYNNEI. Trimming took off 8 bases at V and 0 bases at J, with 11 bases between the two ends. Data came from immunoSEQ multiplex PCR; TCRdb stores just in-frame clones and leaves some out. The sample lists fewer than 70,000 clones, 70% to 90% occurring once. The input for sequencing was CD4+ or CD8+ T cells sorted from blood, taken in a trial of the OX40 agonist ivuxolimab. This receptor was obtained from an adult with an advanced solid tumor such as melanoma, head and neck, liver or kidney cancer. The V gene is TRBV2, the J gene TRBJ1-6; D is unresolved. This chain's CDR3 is CASLFVSSYNSPLHF. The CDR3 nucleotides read TGTGCCAGCCTGTTTGTGAGCTCCTATAATTCACCCCTCCACTTT.